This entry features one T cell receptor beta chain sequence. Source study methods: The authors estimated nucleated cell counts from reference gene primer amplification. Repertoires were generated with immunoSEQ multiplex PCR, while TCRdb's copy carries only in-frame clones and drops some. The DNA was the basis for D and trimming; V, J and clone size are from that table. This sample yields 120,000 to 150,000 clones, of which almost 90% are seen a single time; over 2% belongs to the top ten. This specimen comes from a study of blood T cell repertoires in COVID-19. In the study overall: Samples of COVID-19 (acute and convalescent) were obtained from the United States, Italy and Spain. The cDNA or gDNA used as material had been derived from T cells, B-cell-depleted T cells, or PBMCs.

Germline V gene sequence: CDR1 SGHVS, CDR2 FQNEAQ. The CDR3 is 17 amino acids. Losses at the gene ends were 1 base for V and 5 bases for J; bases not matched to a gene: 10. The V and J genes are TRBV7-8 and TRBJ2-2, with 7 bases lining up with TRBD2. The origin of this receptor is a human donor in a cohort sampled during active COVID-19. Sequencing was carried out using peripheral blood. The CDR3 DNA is TGTGCCAGCAGCTTAGTAGGTGGCGGGAGCCGAACCGGGGAGCTGTTTTTT. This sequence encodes CASSLVGGGSRTGELFF.